Listed here are 4 T cell receptor beta chains from one sample, sequenced in a study of a mutant IDH1 vaccine in newly diagnosed glioma. For these TCRs, the target antigens are not known. Repertoires were generated with immunoSEQ multiplex PCR, while TCRdb's copy carries only in-frame clones and drops some. The table records roughly 50,000 clones, 79% of them present only once. Described time point: week 35, safety follow-up. Each dose delivered 300 ug of mutant IDH1 20-mer peptide subcutaneously with imiquimod. Specimen: PBMCs, collected from a glioma patient whose treatment included an IDH1 peptide vaccine. The receptor set was obtained from a middle-aged man with glioma.

The CDR3 reads CASSRPGGYEQYF. For the CDR3, the DNA is TGTGCCAGCAGTAGACCGGGGGGCTACGAGCAGTACTTC. The rearrangement uses TRBV6-1 and TRBJ2-7, with TRBD2 matching 7 bases. The CDR3 has 13 amino acids. CDR1 and CDR2 (germline): MNHNS, SASEGT. After removal of 5 bases from V and 3 bases from J, the junction contained 4 bases not matched to a gene.

The V call is TRBV6-5, the J call TRBJ1-2; 7 bases match TRBD1. The CDR3 is made up of 13 amino acids. Germline loops: CDR1 MNHEY, CDR2 SVGAGI. V trimming: 6 bases; J trimming: 4 bases; junction bases outside the gene matches: 5. The CDR3 DNA reads TGTGCCAGCAGATCGACAGGGCCCTATGGCTACACCTTC. It yields the protein CASRSTGPYGYTF.

The chain employs TRBV29-1 and TRBJ2-7, with D possibly TRBD2 on 5 matching bases. Germline CDR1 is SQVTM and CDR2 is ANQGSEA. The CDR3 runs 13 residues. The V and J ends lost 3 bases and 0 bases respectively, with 9 bases between them. DNA for the CDR3: TGCAGCGTTGATCTGGGGAGCTCCTACGAGCAGTACTTC. This sequence encodes CSVDLGSSYEQYF.

This clone appeared a few times. The chain combines TRBV9 with TRBJ2-7, with TRBD2 matching over 10 bases. The J segment lost 0 bases and the V segment lost 3 bases, leaving 3 bases of the junction unmatched. The germline V gene has CDR1 SGDLS and CDR2 YYNGEE. The CDR3 totals 15 residues. CDR3 residues: CASSGPSGGSYEQYF. CDR3 coding DNA: TGTGCCAGCAGCGGCCCTAGCGGGGGCTCCTACGAGCAGTACTTC.